This TCR beta chain emerged from a study of Ad26.COV2.S vaccination and SARS-CoV-2 variants. As to treatment: roughly 19 received Ad26.COV2.S at low or high dose, single or two shots; 5 received placebo; per-sample allocation not given. Collection of the samples took place on day 63 after the first injection of vaccine or placebo. Germline lookup yields CDR1 SGHTA and CDR2 FQGNSA. The germline V and J ends were trimmed by 5 bases and 3 bases, with 17 bases remaining between them. The CDR3 is made up of 16 amino acids. Libraries were prepared by immunoSEQ multiplex PCR; TCRdb keeps only in-frame clonotypes and omits some of them. The sample comprises around 270,000 clones, around nine tenths of which are singletons, and less than 3.5% rests with the top ten.

This rearrangement joins TRBV7-2 to TRBJ2-4; TRBD2 is a possible D gene (6 bases). The material sequenced was peripheral blood, taken in a trial of Ad26.COV2.S vaccine versus placebo. The TCR sequence derives from a person between 18 and 59 years old who received the Ad26.COV2.S COVID-19 vaccine or a placebo. CDR3 sequence: CASSRDSSFVKNIQYF. CDR3 sequence (DNA): TGTGCCAGCAGCCGGGACTCCAGCTTTGTCAAAAACATTCAGTACTTC. The variable domain in full, completed from reference TRBV7-2 and TRBJ2-4, reads GAGVSQSPSNKVTEKGKDVELRCDPISGHTALYWYRQSLGQGLEFLIYFQGNSAPDKSGLPSDRFSAERTGGSVSTLTIQRTQQEDSAVYLCASSRDSSFVKNIQYFGAGTRLSVL.